Below are 6 T cell receptor beta chains sequenced from a single sample in a study of blood T cell repertoires in COVID-19. Sequencing was performed with immunoSEQ multiplex PCR; in TCRdb, only in-frame clones are kept and a portion is missing. The sample consists of 150,000 or so clones, 60% to 85% of them appearing once. The source material was peripheral blood. The receptors were sampled from an elderly man with acute or convalescent COVID-19.

This chain uses TRBV3-1 (or the pseudogene TRBV3-2) with TRBJ1-2; maybe TRBD1 (5 bases). Germline V gene sequence: CDR1 LGHDT, CDR2 YNNKEL (reference sequence). V lost 1 base and J 4 bases, leaving 13 bases between the germline ends. CDR3 length: 15 residues. The CDR3, as DNA: TGTGCCAGCAGCCAAGCCGCTGCAGGGCGCTATGGCTACACCTTC. It translates to CASSQAAAGRYGYTF.

This clone turned up a few times. The rearrangement joins TRBV19 to TRBJ2-5, with D possibly being TRBD2 (7 bases). The CDR3 totals 14 residues. In germline, CDR1 is LNHDA, CDR2 SQIVND (reference sequence). V was clipped by 1 base and J by 5 bases, with 11 bases between them. CDR3 bases: TGTGCCAGTAGTATAGTTGCGGGGGCGGAGACCCAGTACTTC. Its protein product is CASSIVAGAETQYF.

The rearrangement joins TRBV12-5 to TRBJ2-1, with a tentative D call TRBD1 (5 bases). The CDR3 loop spans 19 amino acids. Trimming took 1 base from V and 6 from J, leaving 25 bases between them. The germline V gene has CDR1 LGHNT and CDR2 FRNRAP. The CDR3 here is CASGLGQGLKKGEGNEQFF. CDR3 in DNA: TGTGCTAGTGGTTTGGGGCAGGGTTTGAAGAAAGGGGAAGGCAATGAGCAGTTCTTC.

The rearrangement joins TRBV7-3 to TRBJ1-2; tentative D call: TRBD1 (5 bases). The CDR3 extends over 15 amino acids. From germline, CDR1 is SGHTA and CDR2 FQGTGA. Trimming cost V 2 bases and J 2 bases, with 12 bases left between them. Here the CDR3 DNA reads TGTGCCAGCAGCTTACAGGGTCCCGGGAACTATGGCTACACCTTC. Its translation is CASSLQGPGNYGYTF.

This chain joins TRBV19 and TRBJ2-3, with D perhaps matching TRBD1 (7 bases). Per germline, CDR1 LNHDA and CDR2 SQIVND (reference sequence). The V and J ends lost 3 bases and 0 bases respectively, with 10 bases between them. The CDR3 covers 15 residues. CDR3 nucleotide sequence: TGTGCCAGTAGTATTGGAGGGGGCAGCACAGATACGCAGTATTTT. It specifies CASSIGGGSTDTQYF.

This chain connects TRBV29-1 to TRBJ2-1, with 7 bases identical to TRBD1. This CDR3 contains 14 residues. CDR1 and CDR2 from the germline V gene are SQVTM and ANQGSEA. Losses at the gene ends were 8 bases for V and 7 bases for J; bases not matched to a gene: 14. The CDR3 loop is CSSRYRGGENEQFF. For the CDR3, the DNA is TGCAGCTCACGATACAGGGGTGGGGAAAATGAGCAGTTCTTC.